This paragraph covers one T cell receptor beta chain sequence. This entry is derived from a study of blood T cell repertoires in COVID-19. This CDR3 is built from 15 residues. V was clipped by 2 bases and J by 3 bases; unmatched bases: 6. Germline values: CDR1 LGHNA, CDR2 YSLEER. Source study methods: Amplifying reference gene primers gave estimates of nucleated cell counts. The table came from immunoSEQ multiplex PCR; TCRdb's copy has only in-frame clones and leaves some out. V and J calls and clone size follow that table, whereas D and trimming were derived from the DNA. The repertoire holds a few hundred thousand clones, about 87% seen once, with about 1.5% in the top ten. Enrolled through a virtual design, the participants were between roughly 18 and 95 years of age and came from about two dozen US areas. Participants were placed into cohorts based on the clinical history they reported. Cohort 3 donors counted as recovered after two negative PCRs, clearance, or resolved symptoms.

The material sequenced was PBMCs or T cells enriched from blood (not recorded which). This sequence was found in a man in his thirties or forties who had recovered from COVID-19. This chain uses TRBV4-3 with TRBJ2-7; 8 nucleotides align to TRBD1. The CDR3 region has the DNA TGCGCCAGCAGCCAATCCGGGACAGGAGTCTACGAGCAGTACTTC. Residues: CASSQSGTGVYEQYF.